Sequencing of this TCR beta chain was carried out in a study of shared clonotypes between healthy human individuals (TCRdb year 2020). About the full investigation: A few men and a couple of women, aged 18 to 49 years, made up the cohort. To estimate repertoire size and how much clonotypes are shared between individuals, the study performed deep sequencing of blood TCR repertoires from five healthy adults. Each donor's leukapheresis produced roughly between roughly 0.9 and 8.9 billion PBMCs. For each donor, three plates each were used for CD4 naive and CD4 memory, two plates were used for CD8 naive, and one plate was used for CD8 memory. To increase sequencing depth and limit assay-specific biases, different laboratories used diverse techniques to prepare libraries and sequence TCR repertoires. Summary of the overall study and its limitations: Because the study included only a small number of donors, the genetic and exposure-history diversity represented was limited. About 5% of naive CD4, around 4% of naive CD8, roughly 2.4% of memory CD4, and around 0.4% of memory CD8 clonotypes were shared across several donors. Even with the large sequencing depth, rarefaction of the sorted-subset datasets indicated that sequencing was incomplete. Sampling was restricted to blood, and TCR repertoires in tissue are likely to differ from TCR repertoires in blood. Naive subsets generally had larger estimated clonotype richness than memory subsets. Pairwise subsampling indicated that sequencing depth was expected to affect the degree of clonotype sharing among donors. Clonotypes shared by all four sorted-subset donors showed higher generation probabilities than non-shared clonotypes.

Using the deep immunoSEQ assay, multiplex PCR amplified TCR CDR3 regions from genomic DNA. Extracted genomic DNA from each cell subset was spread evenly across all wells of several immunoSEQ 96-well plates, with each plate serving as a replicate. Each replicate PCR for sorted subsets received approximately 200 ng genomic DNA, equal to about 30,000 T cell genomes. Purified libraries were quantified with a Qubit 3.0 fluorometer, sized on a Bioanalyzer 2100, and re-quantified with the KAPA Library Quantification kit. Each immunoSEQ 96-well plate was sequenced on its own single-read 150-cycle Illumina NextSeq 550 flow cell. Per the original workflow: Because the immunoSEQ output held only junctional sequences and lacked quality scores, the filtering could not match the filtering applied to full-length reads. To assign V/J genes and CDR3, sequences were annotated against IMGT germline references using PyIR, a Python wrapper for IgBLAST v1.9. Reads with weak V/J assignments (E-value above 1e-6), missing CDR3, stop codons, out-of-frame junctions, or ambiguous translated residues were removed. V3J clonotypes were defined as sequences sharing an identical inferred V gene, J gene, and CDR3 amino acid sequence. Percentage overlap between repertoires was computed as shared unique clonotypes divided by the size of the smaller repertoire. Repertoire richness was assessed with RTK rarefaction, the Chao1 estimator, and Recon v2.1 estimates of unobserved clonotypes. For all TCRbeta clonotypes obtained by the gDNA method from a handful of donors, generation probabilities were computed with OLGA. In its TCRdb copy, this immuneACCESS table keeps in-frame sequences only and misses some clones. Where compared with another copy, unresolved V genes explain less than half of these, and the others have no known cause. The DNA was the basis for D and trimming; V, J and clone size are from that table. Present in this sample are about 2.3 million clones, 85% to 95% of which were seen just once. The top ten clonotypes cover more than 0.35% of the sample.

The donors were healthy, HIV-negative adults who had no recently reported acute infections or vaccinations. Every donor was a Caucasian adult living in Nashville, Tennessee, USA. Magnetic negative selection was used to enrich CD4+ T cells, after which naive cells were positively selected on CD45RA and the negative fraction became the memory subset. Blood was obtained by leukapheresis, after which PBMCs were separated by Ficoll-Histopaque density gradient centrifugation and cryopreserved in liquid nitrogen vapor phase. Analytical flow cytometry was used to check the purity and quantity of each magnetically sorted T cell population. Genomic DNA was isolated from every sorted fraction and measured by UV absorbance on a Nanodrop 2000c. CDR1 LNHDA and CDR2 SQIVND were looked up in the germline V gene (reference sequence). Reading from cysteine to phenylalanine, the CDR3 counts 13 amino acids. The CDR3 DNA has 39 bases and is translated from base 1. V is trimmed back by 4 bases and J by 8 bases, and the junction contains 7 bases that no gene match accounts for.

Worth noting for this clone: Its cognate antigen has yet to be identified. Base qualities were left out, and no much larger clone turns up one base away.

The sequence came from a man aged 18 to 29 in good health. Some clones in this sample may be carry-over from other donors' samples. The rearrangement joined TRBV19 to TRBJ1-2; TRBD1 agrees with 7 junctional bases. Sample: naive CD4+ T cells from PBMCs. What the cell subset or site label conveys for this sample: CD45RA+ positively selected. The DNA sequence is given as TGTGCCAGTAGTACTGCCCTAGGGGGCGGCTACACCTTC. This codes for CASSTALGGGYTF.